The 15 T cell receptor beta chains below all came from one sample that was sequenced in a study of breast tumors, draining lymph nodes, adjacent tissues. Breast cancer patients provided tissue from their axillary draining lymph nodes. One entry per CDR3 protein results from TCRdb running MiXCR on the multiplex PCR reads. The sample lists fewer than 200,000 distinct CDR3 sequences; 30% to 35% were seen once. Sequencing used axillary lymph node tissue. Receptors were obtained from a female donor with breast cancer. Some clones in this sample may be carry-over from other donors' samples.

This clonotype was seen many times. The chain is built from TRBV5-6 and TRBJ1-2; unclear D gene. The CDR3 sequence is 12 residues long. CDR1 SGHDT and CDR2 YYEEEE come from the germline V gene. V lost 0 bases and J 10 bases, leaving 10 bases between the germline ends. DNA for the CDR3: TGTGCCAGCAGCTTGGTGGGCAGCTACTACACCTTC. Protein sequence: CASSLVGSYYTF.

This clonotype occurred many times. This chain joins TRBV5-1 and TRBJ1-5; 7 bases are a match to TRBD1. This CDR3 is built from 14 residues. The germline V gene encodes CDR1 SGHRS and CDR2 YFSETQ. With 0 bases clipped from V and 6 bases from J, the junction kept 3 bases outside the gene matches. DNA of the CDR3: TGCGCCAGCAGCTTGGCAGGGGGGGGTCAGCCCCAGCATTTT. Amino acid sequence: CASSLAGGGQPQHF. The variable domain in full, completed from reference TRBV5-1 and TRBJ1-5, reads KAGVTQTPRYLIKTRGQQVTLSCSPISGHRSVSWYQQTPGQGLQFLFEYFSETQRNKGNFPGRFSGRQFSNSRSEMNVSTLELGDSALYLCASSLAGGGQPQHFGDGTRLSIL.

Here the CDR3 reads CASSFSGTNDNEQYF. The CDR3 DNA is TGTGCCAGCAGCTTCTCCGGGACTAATGACAATGAGCAGTATTTT. The rearrangement uses TRBV7-9 and TRBJ2-3, with 7 bases lining up with TRBD2. The CDR3 has 15 residues. Germline CDR1 is SEHNR and CDR2 is FQNEAQ (reference sequence). With 3 bases clipped from V and 11 bases from J, the junction kept 14 bases outside the gene matches.

This chain links TRBV3-1 with TRBJ1-5; D unresolved. CDR1 is LGHDT and CDR2 is YNNKEL in the germline V gene (reference sequence). The CDR3 extends over 16 amino acids. The V gene lost 2 bases and the J gene lost 0 bases, with 11 bases spanning the gap. CDR3 amino acids: CASSQLGWGSNQPQHF. The CDR3 DNA reads TGTGCCAGCAGCCAACTGGGTTGGGGTAGCAATCAGCCCCAGCATTTT.

This clonotype was observed many times. The gene calls are TRBV20-1 and TRBJ2-5, with 9 bases identical to TRBD2. V dropped 3 bases and J dropped 6; count of bases not matched to a gene: 14. This CDR3 region has 16 residues. CDR1 is DFQATT and CDR2 is SNEGSKA in the germline V gene (reference sequence). Written as DNA, the CDR3 is TGCAGTGCTAGGTTCGGTGGCGGGGGGGTAGAAAAGACCCAGTACTTC. Protein sequence: CSARFGGGGVEKTQYF.

This clonotype was observed a few times. The chain employs TRBV18 and TRBJ2-1; 8 bases match TRBD2. V dropped 2 bases and J dropped 5; count of bases not matched to a gene: 5. CDR3 length equals 15 residues. The V gene's germline CDR1 is KGHSH and CDR2 LQKENI. The CDR3 loop reads CASSPLAGTDNEQFF. DNA of the CDR3: TGTGCCAGCTCACCATTAGCGGGGACTGACAATGAGCAGTTCTTC.

With respect to this clonotype: A clone one base away is much larger, so this may be a read error. V and J are TRBV14 and TRBJ2-7; tentative D call: TRBD2 (6 bases). Per germline, CDR1 SGHDN and CDR2 FVKESK. This CDR3 has 14 residues. The CDR3 DNA is TGTGCCAACAGCCCCCGGGAGTCTTTCTACGAGCAGTACTTC. It specifies CANSPRESFYEQYF.

This clonotype was seen ten or more times. The DNA of the CDR3 is TGTGCCAGCAGGGGACAGGGGAACGAAAAACTGTTTTTT. Translating gives CASRGQGNEKLFF. The chain employs TRBV9 and TRBJ1-4, with TRBD1 matching over 10 bases. Looked up from germline, CDR1 is SGDLS and CDR2 is YYNGEE. V dropped 5 bases and J dropped 8; count of bases not matched to a gene: 3. The length of the CDR3 is 13 residues.

A note on this clonotype: This sequence may be a read error, since a much larger clone differs from it by one base. The rearrangement joins TRBV7-2 to TRBJ1-2; D possibly corresponds to TRBD1 (5 bases). Germline lookup yields CDR1 SGHTA and CDR2 FQGNSA. This CDR3 has 13 residues. CDR3 DNA sequence: TGTGCCAGCAGCGCTCAGGGAAACTATGGCTACGCCTTC. This sequence encodes CASSAQGNYGYAF.

The chain employs TRBV6-1 and TRBJ1-5; 10 nucleotides line up with TRBD1. Looked up from germline, CDR1 is MNHNS and CDR2 is SASEGT. CDR3 length: 15 residues. V trimming: 8 bases; J trimming: 6 bases; junction bases outside the gene matches: 10. In DNA, the CDR3 is TGTGCCAGCCGTCGGACAGGGGGACCCGGTCAGCCCCAGCATTTT. Translating it yields CASRRTGGPGQPQHF.

This clonotype appeared many times. The genes are TRBV3-1 and TRBJ1-2, with TRBD1 matching 7 bases. CDR3 length equals 13 residues. With V trimmed by 5 bases and J by 4 bases, 4 bases remained unmatched. From germline, CDR1 is LGHDT and CDR2 YNNKEL (reference sequence). The DNA for the CDR3 is TGTGCCAGCAGCAACCGGGACAGCTATGGCTACACCTTC. Translating it yields CASSNRDSYGYTF.

This clonotype appeared many times. For the CDR3, the DNA is TGTGCCAGCCAACAGGGGGGTAATGAAAAACTGTTTTTT. It encodes CASQQGGNEKLFF. V usage is TRBV5-4 and J usage is TRBJ1-4; 8 bases agree with TRBD1. The CDR3 contains 13 residues. CDR1 is SGHNT and CDR2 is YYREEE in the germline V gene (reference sequence). Losses at the gene ends were 7 bases for V and 4 bases for J; bases not matched to a gene: 3.

With respect to this clonotype: A read error is possible here, since a much larger clone lies one base away. J is TRBJ1-4 and V is TRBV18; D remains ambiguous. CDR1 is KGHSH, CDR2 LQKENI, per germline. This CDR3 has 13 residues. CDR3: CASSPAFNEKLSF. CDR3 bases: TGTGCCAGCTCACCCGCTTTTAATGAAAAACTGTCTTTT.

This clonotype was counted many times. The rearrangement uses TRBV7-2 and TRBJ2-5; the D is unclear. CDR3 length equals 14 residues. Looked up from germline, CDR1 is SGHTA and CDR2 is FQGNSA. Trimming cost V 3 bases and J 1 base, with 9 bases left between them. For the CDR3, the DNA is TGTGCCAGCAGCTTCACGGCCAGCCAAGAGACCCAGTACTTC. Its protein is CASSFTASQETQYF.

This clonotype was seen more than once but under ten times. The rearrangement joins TRBV6-2 or TRBV6-3 to TRBJ2-2, with 8 nucleotides matching TRBD1. The CDR3 consists of 16 residues. The junction had 10 bases not matched to a gene; V was cut back by 4 bases and J by 6 bases. From germline, CDR1 is MNHEY and CDR2 SVGEGT. Here the CDR3 DNA reads TGTGCCAGCAGTTCCCCGGACAGGGTTTATCCCGGGGAGCTGTTTTTT. It encodes CASSSPDRVYPGELFF.